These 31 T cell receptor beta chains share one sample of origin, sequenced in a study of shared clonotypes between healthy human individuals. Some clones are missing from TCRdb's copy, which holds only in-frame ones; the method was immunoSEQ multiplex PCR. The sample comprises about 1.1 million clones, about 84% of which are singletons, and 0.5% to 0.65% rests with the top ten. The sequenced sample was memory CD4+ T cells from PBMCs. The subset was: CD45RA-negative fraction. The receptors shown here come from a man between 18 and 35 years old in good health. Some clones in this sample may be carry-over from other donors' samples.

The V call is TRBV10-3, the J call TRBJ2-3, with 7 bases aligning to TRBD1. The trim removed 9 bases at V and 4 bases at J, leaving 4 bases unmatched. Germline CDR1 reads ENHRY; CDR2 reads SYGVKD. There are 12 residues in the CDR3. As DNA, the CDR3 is TGTGCCATGAGGACAGGAGCAGATACGCAGTATTTT. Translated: CAMRTGADTQYF.

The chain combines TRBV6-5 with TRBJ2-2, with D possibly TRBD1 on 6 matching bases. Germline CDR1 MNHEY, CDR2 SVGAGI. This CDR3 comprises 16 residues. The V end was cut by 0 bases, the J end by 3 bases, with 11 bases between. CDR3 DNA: TGTGCCAGCAGTTACTCGAAGCACAGGGACACCGGGGAGCTGTTTTTT. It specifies CASSYSKHRDTGELFF.

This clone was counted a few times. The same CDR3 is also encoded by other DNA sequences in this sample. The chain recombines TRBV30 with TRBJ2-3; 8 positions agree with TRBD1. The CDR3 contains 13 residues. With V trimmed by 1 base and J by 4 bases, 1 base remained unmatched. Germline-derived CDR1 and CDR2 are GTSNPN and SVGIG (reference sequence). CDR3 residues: CAWSGTGSDTQYF. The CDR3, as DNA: TGTGCCTGGAGTGGGACAGGGTCAGATACGCAGTATTTT. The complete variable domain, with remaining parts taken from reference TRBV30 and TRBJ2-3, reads SQTIHQWPATLVQPVGSPLSLECTVEGTSNPNLYWYRQAAGRGLQLLFYSVGIGQISSEVPQNLSASRPQDRQFILSSKKLLLSDSGFYLCAWSGTGSDTQYFGPGTRLTVL.

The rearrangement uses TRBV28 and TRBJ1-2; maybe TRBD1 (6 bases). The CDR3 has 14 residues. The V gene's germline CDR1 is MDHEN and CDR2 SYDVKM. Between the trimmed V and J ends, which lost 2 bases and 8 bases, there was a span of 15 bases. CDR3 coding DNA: TGTGCCAGCAGTTTACCCCTACAGGGCCGCGGCTACACCTTC. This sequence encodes CASSLPLQGRGYTF.

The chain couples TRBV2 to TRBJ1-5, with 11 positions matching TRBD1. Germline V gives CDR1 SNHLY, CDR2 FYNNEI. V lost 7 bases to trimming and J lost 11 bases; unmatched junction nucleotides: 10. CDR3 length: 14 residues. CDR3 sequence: CASTPDRGPGSQHF. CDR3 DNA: TGTGCCAGCACCCCGGACAGGGGGCCGGGATCCCAGCATTTT. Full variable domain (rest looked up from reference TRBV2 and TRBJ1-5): EPEVTQTPSHQVTQMGQEVILRCVPISNHLYFYWYRQILGQKVEFLVSFYNNEISEKSEIFDDQFSVERPDGSNFTLKIRSTKLEDSAMYFCASTPDRGPGSQHFGDGTRLSIL.

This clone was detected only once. The DNA of the CDR3 is TGTGCCAGCAGCTTGGACAGGACGTACTATGAGCAGTTCTTC. Encoded protein: CASSLDRTYYEQFF. The gene calls are TRBV7-2 and TRBJ2-1, with 7 bases identical to TRBD1. The germline V gene encodes CDR1 SGHTA and CDR2 FQGNSA. This CDR3 contains 14 residues. V was clipped by 3 bases and J by 8 bases; unmatched bases: 7.

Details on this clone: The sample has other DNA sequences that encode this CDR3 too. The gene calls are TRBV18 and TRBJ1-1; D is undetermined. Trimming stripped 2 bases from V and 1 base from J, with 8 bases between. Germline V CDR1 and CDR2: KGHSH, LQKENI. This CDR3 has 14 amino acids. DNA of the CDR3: TGTGCCAGCTCACCAAGGGCAGAGAACACTGAAGCTTTCTTT. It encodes CASSPRAENTEAFF.

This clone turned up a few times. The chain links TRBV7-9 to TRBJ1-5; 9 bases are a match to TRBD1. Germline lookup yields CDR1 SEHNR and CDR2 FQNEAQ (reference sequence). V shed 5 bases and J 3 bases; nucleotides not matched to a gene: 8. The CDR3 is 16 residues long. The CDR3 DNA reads TGTGCCAGCAGCGTGGACAGGGGTTCCCCCAATCAGCCCCAGCATTTT. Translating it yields CASSVDRGSPNQPQHF.

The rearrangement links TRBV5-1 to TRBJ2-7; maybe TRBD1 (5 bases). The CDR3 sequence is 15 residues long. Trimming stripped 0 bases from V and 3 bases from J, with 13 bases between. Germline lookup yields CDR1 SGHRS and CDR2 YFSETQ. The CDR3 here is CASSLGPGRGYEQYF. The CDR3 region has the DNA TGCGCCAGCAGCTTGGGGCCAGGGCGAGGCTACGAGCAGTACTTC.

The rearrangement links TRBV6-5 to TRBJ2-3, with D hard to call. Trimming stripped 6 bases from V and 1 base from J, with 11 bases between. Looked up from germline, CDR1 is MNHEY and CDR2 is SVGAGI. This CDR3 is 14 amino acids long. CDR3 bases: TGTGCCAGCAGAACCGGTGGGGGCACAGATACGCAGTATTTT. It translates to CASRTGGGTDTQYF.

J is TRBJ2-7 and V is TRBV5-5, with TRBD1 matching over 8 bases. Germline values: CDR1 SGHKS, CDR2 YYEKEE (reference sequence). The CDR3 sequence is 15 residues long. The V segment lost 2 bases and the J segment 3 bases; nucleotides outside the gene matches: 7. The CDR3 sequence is CASSLSGQGIYEQYF. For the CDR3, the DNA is TGTGCCAGCAGCTTATCCGGACAGGGAATCTACGAGCAGTACTTC.

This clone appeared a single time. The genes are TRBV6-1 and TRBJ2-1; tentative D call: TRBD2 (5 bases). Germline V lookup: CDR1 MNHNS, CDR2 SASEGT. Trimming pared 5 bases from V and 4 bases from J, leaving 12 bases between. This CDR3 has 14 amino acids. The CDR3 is CASSSRTAYNEQFF. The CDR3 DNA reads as TGTGCCAGCAGTTCTCGGACTGCTTACAATGAGCAGTTCTTC.

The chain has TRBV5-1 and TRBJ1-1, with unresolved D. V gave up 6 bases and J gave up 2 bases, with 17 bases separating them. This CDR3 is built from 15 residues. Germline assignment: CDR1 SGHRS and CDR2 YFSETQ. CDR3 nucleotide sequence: TGCGCCAGCACCCCCATCGTGGGGTCTAACACTGAAGCTTTCTTT. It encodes CASTPIVGSNTEAFF.

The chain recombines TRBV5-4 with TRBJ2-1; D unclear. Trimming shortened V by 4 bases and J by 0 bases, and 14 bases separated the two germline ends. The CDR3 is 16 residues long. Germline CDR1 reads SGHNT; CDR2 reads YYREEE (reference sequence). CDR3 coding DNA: TGTGCCAGCAGCGGAGACCGGGTACTCTCCTACAATGAGCAGTTCTTC. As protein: CASSGDRVLSYNEQFF.

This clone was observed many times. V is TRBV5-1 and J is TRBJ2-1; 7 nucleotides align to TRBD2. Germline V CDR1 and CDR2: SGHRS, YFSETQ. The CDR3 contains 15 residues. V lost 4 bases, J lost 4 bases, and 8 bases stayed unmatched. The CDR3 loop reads CASSPEAGFYNEQFF. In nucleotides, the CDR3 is TGCGCCAGCAGCCCCGAAGCGGGGTTTTACAATGAGCAGTTCTTC.

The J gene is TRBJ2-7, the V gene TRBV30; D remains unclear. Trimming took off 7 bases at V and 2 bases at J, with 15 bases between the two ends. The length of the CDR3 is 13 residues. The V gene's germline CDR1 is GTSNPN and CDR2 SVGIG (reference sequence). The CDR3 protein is CALEPSGPYEQYF. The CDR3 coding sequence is TGTGCCTTGGAACCCAGTGGACCCTACGAGCAGTACTTC.

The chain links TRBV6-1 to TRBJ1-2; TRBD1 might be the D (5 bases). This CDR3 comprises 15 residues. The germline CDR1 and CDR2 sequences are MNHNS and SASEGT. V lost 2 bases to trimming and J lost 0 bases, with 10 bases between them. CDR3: CASSESGRPNYGYTF. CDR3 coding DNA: TGTGCCAGCAGTGAATCGGGACGACCTAACTATGGCTACACCTTC.

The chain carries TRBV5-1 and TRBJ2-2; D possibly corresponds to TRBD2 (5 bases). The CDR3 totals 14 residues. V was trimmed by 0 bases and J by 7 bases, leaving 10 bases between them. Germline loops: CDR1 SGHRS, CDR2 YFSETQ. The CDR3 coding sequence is TGCGCCAGCAGCTTGGAGCCGGGGTTCGGGGAGCTGTTTTTT. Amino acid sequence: CASSLEPGFGELFF.

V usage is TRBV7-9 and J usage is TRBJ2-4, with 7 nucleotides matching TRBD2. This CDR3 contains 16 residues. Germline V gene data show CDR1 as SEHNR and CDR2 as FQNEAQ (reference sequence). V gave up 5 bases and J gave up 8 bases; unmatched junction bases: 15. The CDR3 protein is CASSRGELSSEDIQYF. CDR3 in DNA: TGTGCCAGCAGCCGGGGGGAGCTAAGTTCGGAAGACATTCAGTACTTC.

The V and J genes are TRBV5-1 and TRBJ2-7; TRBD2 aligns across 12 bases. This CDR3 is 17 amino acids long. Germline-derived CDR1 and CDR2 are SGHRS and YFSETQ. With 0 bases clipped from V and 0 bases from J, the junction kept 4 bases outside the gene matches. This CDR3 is CASSLGMTSGSSYEQYF. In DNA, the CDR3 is TGCGCCAGCAGCTTGGGGATGACTAGCGGGAGCTCCTACGAGCAGTACTTC.

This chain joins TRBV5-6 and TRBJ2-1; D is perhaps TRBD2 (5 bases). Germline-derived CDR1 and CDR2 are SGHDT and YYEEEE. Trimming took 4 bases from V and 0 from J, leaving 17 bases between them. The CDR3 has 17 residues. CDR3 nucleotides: TGTGCCAGCAGCACCTTGGGAGCACCGAGCTCCTACAATGAGCAGTTCTTC. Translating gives CASSTLGAPSSYNEQFF.

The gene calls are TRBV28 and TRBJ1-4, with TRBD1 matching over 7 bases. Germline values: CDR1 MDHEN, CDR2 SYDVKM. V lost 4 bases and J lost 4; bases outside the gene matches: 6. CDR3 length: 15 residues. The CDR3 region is CASSSPGGVNEKLFF. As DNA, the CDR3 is TGTGCCAGCAGTTCCCCAGGGGGTGTTAATGAAAAACTGTTTTTT.

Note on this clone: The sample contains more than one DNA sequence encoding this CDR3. As DNA, the CDR3 is TGCGCCAGCAGCTTGCAGGGGAACACTGAAGCTTTCTTT. Protein: CASSLQGNTEAFF. The genes are TRBV5-1 and TRBJ1-1, with a tentative D call TRBD1 (5 bases). CDR3 size: 13 residues. Trimming shortened V by 1 base and J by 1 base, and 5 bases separated the two germline ends. Germline V CDR1 and CDR2: SGHRS, YFSETQ.

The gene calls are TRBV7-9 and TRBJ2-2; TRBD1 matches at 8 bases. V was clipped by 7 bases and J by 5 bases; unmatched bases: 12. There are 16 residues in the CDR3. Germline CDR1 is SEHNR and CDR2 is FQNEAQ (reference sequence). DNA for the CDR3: TGTGCCAGCACCTCCCGGGGGACAGGAGGTACCGGGGAGCTGTTTTTT. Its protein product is CASTSRGTGGTGELFF.

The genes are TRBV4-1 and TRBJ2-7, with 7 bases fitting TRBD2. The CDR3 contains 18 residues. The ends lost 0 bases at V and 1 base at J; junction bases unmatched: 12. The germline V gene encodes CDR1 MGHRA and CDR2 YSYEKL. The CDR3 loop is CASSQDRGRAGTSYEQYF. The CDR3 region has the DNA TGCGCCAGCAGCCAAGATCGGGGAAGAGCGGGGACTTCCTACGAGCAGTACTTC.

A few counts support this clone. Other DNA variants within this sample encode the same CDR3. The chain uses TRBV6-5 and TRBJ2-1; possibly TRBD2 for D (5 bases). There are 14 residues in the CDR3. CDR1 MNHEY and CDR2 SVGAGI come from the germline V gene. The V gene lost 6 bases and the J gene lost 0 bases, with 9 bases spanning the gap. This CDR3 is CASRRDFSYNEQFF. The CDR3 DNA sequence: TGTGCCAGCAGACGGGATTTCTCCTACAATGAGCAGTTCTTC.

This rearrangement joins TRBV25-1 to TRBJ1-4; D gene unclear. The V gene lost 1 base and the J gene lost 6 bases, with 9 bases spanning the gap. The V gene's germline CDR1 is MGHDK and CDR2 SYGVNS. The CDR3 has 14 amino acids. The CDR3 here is CASSEWRPDEKLFF. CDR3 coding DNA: TGTGCCAGCAGTGAATGGCGACCGGATGAAAAACTGTTTTTT. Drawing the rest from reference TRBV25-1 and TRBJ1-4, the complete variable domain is EADIYQTPRYLVIGTGKKITLECSQTMGHDKMYWYQQDPGMELHLIHYSYGVNSTEKGDLSSESTVSRIRTEHFPLTLESARPSHTSQYLCASSEWRPDEKLFFGSGTQLSVL.

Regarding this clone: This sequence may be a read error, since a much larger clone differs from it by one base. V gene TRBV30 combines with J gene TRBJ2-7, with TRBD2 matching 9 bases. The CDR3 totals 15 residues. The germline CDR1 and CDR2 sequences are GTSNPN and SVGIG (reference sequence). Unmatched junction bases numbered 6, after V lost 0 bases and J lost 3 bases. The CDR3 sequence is CAWSVGREGFYEQYF. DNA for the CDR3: TGTGCCTGGAGTGTAGGGCGGGAGGGCTTCTACGAGCAGTACTTC.

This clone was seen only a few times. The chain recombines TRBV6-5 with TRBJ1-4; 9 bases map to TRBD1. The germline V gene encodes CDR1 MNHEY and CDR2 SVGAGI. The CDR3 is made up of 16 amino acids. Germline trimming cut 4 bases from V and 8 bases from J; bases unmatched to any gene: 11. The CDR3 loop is CASSFRTGGLGEKLFF. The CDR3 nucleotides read TGTGCCAGCAGTTTCCGAACAGGGGGCCTTGGGGAAAAACTGTTTTTT.

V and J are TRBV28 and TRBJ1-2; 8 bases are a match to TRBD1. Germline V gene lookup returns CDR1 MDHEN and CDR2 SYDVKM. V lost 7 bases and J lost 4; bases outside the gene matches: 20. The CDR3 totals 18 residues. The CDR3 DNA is TGTGCCAGCACCTCGACAGGGGCTTCTGATTCCCCAATCTATGGCTACACCTTC. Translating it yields CASTSTGASDSPIYGYTF.

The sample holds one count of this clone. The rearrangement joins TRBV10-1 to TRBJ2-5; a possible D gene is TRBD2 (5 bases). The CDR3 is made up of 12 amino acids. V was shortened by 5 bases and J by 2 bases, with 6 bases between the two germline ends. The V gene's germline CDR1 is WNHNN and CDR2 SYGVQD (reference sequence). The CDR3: CASSRTQETQYF. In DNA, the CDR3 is TGCGCCAGCAGTAGGACTCAAGAGACCCAGTACTTC.